One sample yielded the 8 T cell receptor beta chains listed below, sequenced in a study of blood T cells in healthy people across ages. Sample-barcoded 5' priming and a J-beta primer mix drove a second PCR of about 6 to 12 cycles. TCRdb reanalysed the 5' RACE reads using MiXCR and keeps one entry per CDR3 protein. The table includes 790,000 or so distinct CDR3 sequences, about half detected once. The sequenced material came from blood. All receptors derive from a man older than 75 in good health.

This chain joins TRBV7-2 and TRBJ2-7, with TRBD2 identical over 8 bases. The germline V gene has CDR1 SGHTA and CDR2 FQGNSA. The CDR3 covers 15 residues. Unmatched junction bases numbered 11, after V lost 3 bases and J lost 7 bases. The CDR3 DNA follows: TGTGCCAGCAGCTTCCGCGGGACTAGTATCCATGAGCAGTACTTC. The encoded protein is CASSFRGTSIHEQYF.

The J gene is TRBJ2-3, the V gene TRBV6-1; TRBD1 matches at 10 bases. Losses at the gene ends were 8 bases for V and 4 bases for J; bases not matched to a gene: 3. The CDR3 sequence is 13 residues long. Looked up from germline, CDR1 is MNHNS and CDR2 is SASEGT. CDR3: CASGTGVADTQYF. The DNA of the CDR3 is TGTGCCAGCGGGACAGGGGTGGCAGATACGCAGTATTTT.

This chain connects TRBV9 to TRBJ2-1; 13 bases agree with TRBD2. This CDR3 region has 18 residues. The V gene's germline CDR1 is SGDLS and CDR2 YYNGEE. Losses at the gene ends were 3 bases for V and 3 bases for J; bases not matched to a gene: 9. The CDR3, as DNA: TGTGCCAGCAGCGAAAGGACTAGCGGGAGTGCGGGCTACAATGAGCAGTTCTTC. Its protein is CASSERTSGSAGYNEQFF. Looking up the rest from reference TRBV9 and TRBJ2-1 gives the full variable domain: DSGVTQTPKHLITATGQRVTLRCSPRSGDLSVYWYQQSLDQGLQFLIQYYNGEERAKGNILERFSAQQFPDLHSELNLSSLELGDSALYFCASSERTSGSAGYNEQFFGPGTRLTVL.

The chain couples TRBV29-1 to TRBJ2-3; D is unclear. From germline, CDR1 is SQVTM and CDR2 ANQGSEA. Trimming left V 4 bases short and J 0 bases short, with 11 bases between. This CDR3 region has 14 residues. CDR3 residues: CSVGDTESTDTQYF. CDR3 DNA sequence: TGCAGCGTTGGGGATACAGAGAGCACAGATACGCAGTATTTT.

The rearrangement joins TRBV6-6 to TRBJ2-2, with no clear D. The CDR3 has 14 residues. Germline V lookup: CDR1 MNHNY, CDR2 SVGAGI (reference sequence). The V end was cut by 8 bases, the J end by 0 bases, with 10 bases between. The CDR3 sequence: CASGVGSNTGELFF. The CDR3 DNA sequence: TGTGCCAGCGGCGTCGGATCGAACACCGGGGAGCTGTTTTTT.

This rearrangement joins TRBV7-9 to TRBJ1-6; D remains unclear. The V and J ends lost 5 bases and 8 bases respectively, with 7 bases between them. The CDR3 is 12 amino acids. The germline CDR1 and CDR2 sequences are SEHNR and FQNEAQ (reference sequence). This chain's CDR3 is CASSPSDSPLHF. Here the CDR3 DNA reads TGTGCCAGCAGCCCAAGTGATTCACCCCTCCACTTT.

DNA of the CDR3: TGTGCCAGCAGCTTTGGGACGGAACCCTACGAGCAGTACTTC. This translates into CASSFGTEPYEQYF. This rearrangement joins TRBV7-9 to TRBJ2-7; D could derive from TRBD1 or TRBD2 (5 bases each). Trimming shortened V by 3 bases and J by 2 bases, and 11 bases separated the two germline ends. The CDR3 sequence is 14 residues long. Germline CDR1 SEHNR, CDR2 FQNEAQ (reference sequence). Using reference TRBV7-9 and TRBJ2-7 for the parts outside the CDR3, the full variable domain is DTGVSQNPRHKITKRGQNVTFRCDPISEHNRLYWYRQTLGQGPEFLTYFQNEAQLEKSRLLSDRFSAERPKGSFSTLEIQRTEQGDSAMYLCASSFGTEPYEQYFGPGTRLTVT.

The rearrangement joins TRBV5-1 to TRBJ2-3; 12 bases match TRBD2. The V and J ends lost 2 bases and 5 bases, in that order; junction bases with no gene match: 6. The CDR3 consists of 16 residues. The germline gives CDR1 SGHRS, CDR2 YFSETQ. The CDR3 DNA is TGCGCCAGCAGCTTACGACTAGCGGGAGTGATAGATACGCAGTATTTT. As protein: CASSLRLAGVIDTQYF.